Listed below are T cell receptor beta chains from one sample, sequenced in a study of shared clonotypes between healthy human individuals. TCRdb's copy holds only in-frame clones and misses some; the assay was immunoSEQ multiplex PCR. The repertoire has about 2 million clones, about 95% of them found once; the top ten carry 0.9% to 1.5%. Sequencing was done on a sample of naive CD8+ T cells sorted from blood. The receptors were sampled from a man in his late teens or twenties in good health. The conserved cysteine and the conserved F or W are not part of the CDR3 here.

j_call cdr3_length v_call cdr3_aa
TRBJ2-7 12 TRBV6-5 ASTHPGFPYEQY
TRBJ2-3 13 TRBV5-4 ASSFSGRSTDTQY
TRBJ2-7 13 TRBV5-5 ASSLAGTSGYEQY
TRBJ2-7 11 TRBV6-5 ASSYQQGHEQY
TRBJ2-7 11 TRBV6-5 ASRTFRVYEQY
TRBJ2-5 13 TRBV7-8 ASSPGGLARETQY
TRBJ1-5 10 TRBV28 ATGQFNQPQH
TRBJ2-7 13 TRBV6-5 ASSYSEGNPYEQY
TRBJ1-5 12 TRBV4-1 ASSHDSSNQPQH
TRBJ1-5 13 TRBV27 ASSLSTLGNQPQH
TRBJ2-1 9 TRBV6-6 ASSYSHEQF
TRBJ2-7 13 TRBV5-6 ASSLFGPSTHEQY
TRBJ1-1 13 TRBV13 ASRGTGEIDTEAF
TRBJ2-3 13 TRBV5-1 ASSFVGARTDTQY
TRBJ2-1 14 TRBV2 ASSEAWTSGSTEQF
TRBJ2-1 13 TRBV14 ASSPRDRGRSEQF
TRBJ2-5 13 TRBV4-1 ASSQEISAGETQY
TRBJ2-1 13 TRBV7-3 ASSQGSGYGTEQF
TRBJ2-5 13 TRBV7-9 ASSLVPRAAETQY
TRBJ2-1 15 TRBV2 ASLRAFDSSSYNEQF
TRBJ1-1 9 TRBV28 ASSPLGVAF
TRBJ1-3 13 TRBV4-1 ASSRNRVSGNTIY
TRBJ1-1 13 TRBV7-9 ASSSTGTGENEAF
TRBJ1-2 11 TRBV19 ASSDGQTYGYT
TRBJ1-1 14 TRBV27 ASYAREVGLNTEAF
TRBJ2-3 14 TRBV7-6 ASSPAISHVEDTQY
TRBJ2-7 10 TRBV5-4 ASSLLGYEQY
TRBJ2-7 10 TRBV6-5 ASSATGYEQY
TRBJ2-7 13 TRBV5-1 ASSPGQGTSYEQY
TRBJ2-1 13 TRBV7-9 ASSLASGVYNEQF
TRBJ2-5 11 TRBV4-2 ASSPLTWETQY
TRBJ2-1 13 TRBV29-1 SATRPDRGVDEQF
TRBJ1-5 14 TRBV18 ASSPERERSNQPQH
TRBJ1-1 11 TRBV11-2 ASGKTGDTEAF
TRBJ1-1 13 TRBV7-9 ASSRAQGADTEAF
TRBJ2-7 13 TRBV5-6 ASSPRGQGWYEQY
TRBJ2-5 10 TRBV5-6 ASGTTQETQY
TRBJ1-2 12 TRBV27 ASSSTGTGEGYT
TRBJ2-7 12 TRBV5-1 ASSWRGGPYEQY
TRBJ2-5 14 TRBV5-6 ASSLAGGPPGETQY
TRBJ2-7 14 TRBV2 ASSVLESGAPYEQY
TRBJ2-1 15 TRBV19 ASSYRLAGIPWNEQF
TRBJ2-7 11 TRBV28 ASSPSPYYEQY
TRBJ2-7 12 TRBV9 ASSGRDSSYEQY
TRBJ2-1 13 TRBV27 ASTAGTSGYNEQF
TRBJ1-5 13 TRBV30 AWSEGVHSNQPQH
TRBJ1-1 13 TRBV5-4 ASSSGGLGQPEAF
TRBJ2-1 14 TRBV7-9 ASTQRGQEGYNEQF
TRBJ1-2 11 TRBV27 ASSLSGNYGYT
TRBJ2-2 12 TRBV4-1 ASRGAANTGELF
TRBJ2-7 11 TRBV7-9 ASSLDGQGRES
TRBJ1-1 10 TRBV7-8 ASSSGQGEAF
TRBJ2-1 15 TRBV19 ASSIDLEGGPNNEQF
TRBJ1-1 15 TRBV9 ASSVSSAGGWNTEAF